This section outlines one T cell receptor beta chain sequence together with its context. The V gene's germline CDR1 is SGDLS and CDR2 YYNGEE. CDR3 size: 17 residues. Germline trimming cut 1 base from V and 3 bases from J; bases unmatched to any gene: 9. As originally analysed: Estimation of nucleated cell counts relied on the amplification of reference gene primers. Here immunoSEQ multiplex PCR was the method, and the copy in TCRdb shows in-frame clones only, minus some. V and J calls and clone size are copied from that table; D and trimming were computed from the DNA. Counted here are under 150,000 clones, roughly 76% occurring once; the ten biggest clones make up 7% to 9%. These data belong to a study of blood T cell repertoires in COVID-19. Study context: Researchers got acute and convalescent COVID-19 samples from the United States, Italy and Spain. PBMCs, B-cell-depleted T cells, or T cells were the source of the cDNA or gDNA that made up the material.

This sequence originates from a human donor with acute or convalescent COVID-19. The donor label of this sample is uncertain. The J gene is TRBJ2-3, the V gene TRBV9; 9 positions agree with TRBD2. Sequenced sample: peripheral blood. CDR3 protein: CASSVNPSGVNTDTQYF. The CDR3, as DNA: TGTGCCAGCAGCGTAAACCCTAGCGGGGTTAATACAGATACGCAGTATTTT. The variable domain in full, with the rest retrieved from reference TRBV9 and TRBJ2-3, is DSGVTQTPKHLITATGQRVTLRCSPRSGDLSVYWYQQSLDQGLQFLIQYYNGEERAKGNILERFSAQQFPDLHSELNLSSLELGDSALYFCASSVNPSGVNTDTQYFGPGTRLTVL.